The 18 T cell receptor beta chains below all came from one sample that was sequenced in a study of response to subunit inactivated influenza vaccine. One entry per CDR3 protein results from TCRdb running MiXCR on the RT-PCR reads. The data show 150,000 to 200,000 distinct CDR3 sequences, about 12% seen once. The sample also formed part of further work on T cells expressing NK-cell markers. According to that study: Making the TCR beta cDNA relied on 5'RACE template switching with UMIs.

Sequencing was performed on CD8+ T cells sorted from PBMCs, taken 11 to 12 days after vaccination. These receptors came from a man in his fifties or sixties who received an inactivated influenza vaccine.

Only a few counts were recorded for this clonotype. The V and J genes are TRBV11-3 and TRBJ2-2; D is tentatively TRBD1 or TRBD2 (9 bases each). Germline CDR1 reads SGHNT; CDR2 reads YENEEA. The CDR3 has 17 residues. The germline V and J ends were trimmed by 8 bases and 7 bases, with 26 bases remaining between them. CDR3 loop: CASQDRGSGRMHGELFF. In DNA form, the CDR3 reads TGTGCCAGCCAGGACAGGGGAAGCGGGAGGATGCACGGGGAGCTGTTTTTT.

The CDR3 loop is CASSEAGGRNEQFF. CDR3 bases: TGTGCCAGCAGTGAGGCGGGGGGGCGCAATGAGCAGTTCTTC. The V and J genes are TRBV2 and TRBJ2-1; 9 positions match TRBD2. CDR1 and CDR2 (germline): SNHLY, FYNNEI. The CDR3 is 14 amino acids. The trim removed 3 bases at V and 6 bases at J, leaving 3 bases unmatched. Looking up the rest from reference TRBV2 and TRBJ2-1 gives the full variable domain: EPEVTQTPSHQVTQMGQEVILRCVPISNHLYFYWYRQILGQKVEFLVSFYNNEISEKSEIFDDQFSVERPDGSNFTLKIRSTKLEDSAMYFCASSEAGGRNEQFFGPGTRLTVL.

This clonotype was counted only a few times. The chain recombines TRBV12-3 or TRBV12-4 with TRBJ2-5; the D gene is possibly TRBD1 (6 bases). Trimming left V 6 bases short and J 4 bases short, with 12 bases between. The CDR3 consists of 13 residues. Here the CDR3 DNA reads TGTGCCAGCAGAAGCGGACAGAGAGAGACCCAGTACTTC. Translation: CASRSGQRETQYF.

The sample holds many counts of this clonotype. The chain is built from TRBV11-2 and TRBJ2-1, with a possible D match to TRBD2 (6 bases). CDR3 length: 16 residues. V dropped 5 bases and J dropped 6 bases, with 20 bases sitting between them. The germline CDR1 and CDR2 sequences are SGHAT and FQNNGV. This CDR3 is CASSTIAGSGGNEQFF. The CDR3 region has the DNA TGTGCCAGCAGCACCATAGCCGGGTCCGGGGGCAATGAGCAGTTCTTC.

This chain links TRBV25-1 with TRBJ1-2; 8 bases agree with TRBD1. V dropped 5 bases and J dropped 7; count of bases not matched to a gene: 6. This CDR3 region has 13 residues. Germline assignment: CDR1 MGHDK and CDR2 SYGVNS. The CDR3, as DNA: TGTGCCAGCAGTCTCGGACAGGGACGTGGCTACACCTTC. Amino acids: CASSLGQGRGYTF.

The gene calls are TRBV29-1 and TRBJ2-1, with D perhaps matching TRBD2 (6 bases). Per germline, CDR1 SQVTM and CDR2 ANQGSEA. The CDR3 extends over 15 amino acids. The V and J ends lost 3 bases and 1 base respectively, with 13 bases between them. Here the CDR3 reads CSVEGGGLSYNEQFF. DNA for the CDR3: TGCAGCGTTGAGGGTGGGGGACTTTCCTACAATGAGCAGTTCTTC.

The genes are TRBV20-1 and TRBJ2-7, with 10 bases aligning to TRBD2. The junction had 19 bases not matched to a gene; V was cut back by 4 bases and J by 4 bases. This CDR3 contains 18 residues. The germline V gene has CDR1 DFQATT and CDR2 SNEGSKA (reference sequence). DNA for the CDR3: TGCAGTGCTAATTGGGGGAACGGGGCTAGCGGGAGTGTTTACGAGCAGTACTTC. Protein product: CSANWGNGASGSVYEQYF.

This clonotype was detected many times. The chain combines TRBV7-9 with TRBJ2-2; D possibly corresponds to TRBD1 (6 bases). Germline lookup yields CDR1 SEHNR and CDR2 FQNEAQ (reference sequence). V lost 5 bases to trimming and J lost 0 bases, with 13 bases between them. The CDR3 spans 16 residues. CDR3 DNA sequence: TGTGCCAGCAGCCCTACGGGACACGCGAACACCGGGGAGCTGTTTTTT. Amino acid sequence: CASSPTGHANTGELFF.

This clonotype was seen ten or more times. This chain connects TRBV7-8 to TRBJ2-6; D remains ambiguous. V lost 10 bases to trimming and J lost 4 bases, with 8 bases between them. The CDR3 sequence is 12 residues long. CDR1 is SGHVS and CDR2 is FQNEAQ in the germline V gene. The CDR3 loop reads CAIHGGANVLTF. The CDR3 bases are TGTGCCATCCATGGCGGGGCCAACGTCCTGACTTTC.

Ten or more counts support this clonotype. CDR3 nucleotides: TGCAGTGCTAGAGAGTCAAGCGGGACCTACAATGAGCAGTTCTTC. It yields the protein CSARESSGTYNEQFF. This chain links TRBV20-1 with TRBJ2-1, with 7 positions matching TRBD2. The CDR3 contains 15 residues. The J segment lost 2 bases and the V segment lost 0 bases, leaving 4 bases of the junction unmatched. Germline CDR1 is DFQATT and CDR2 is SNEGSKA (reference sequence).

This clonotype was seen ten or more times. V gene TRBV20-1 combines with J gene TRBJ2-1; 7 bases map to TRBD1. Germline V gives CDR1 DFQATT, CDR2 SNEGSKA (reference sequence). The CDR3 length is 15 residues. The trim removed 0 bases at V and 4 bases at J, leaving 6 bases unmatched. CDR3 nucleotide sequence: TGCAGTGCTAGAGATGTCGGACAGGATTACAATGAGCAGTTCTTC. It translates to CSARDVGQDYNEQFF.

In its sample, this clonotype was seen many times. The chain recombines TRBV29-1 with TRBJ1-1; a weak D match, TRBD1 (6 bases). V shed 7 bases and J shed 3 bases, with 12 bases lying between them. CDR3 length: 12 residues. CDR1 SQVTM and CDR2 ANQGSEA come from the germline V gene. The CDR3 DNA sequence: TGCAGCGCGATACAGGGAGACACTGAAGCTTTCTTT. Its translation is CSAIQGDTEAFF.

The V and J genes are TRBV24-1 and TRBJ2-1, with 8 bases matching TRBD1. Trimming took 5 bases from V and 4 from J; bases not matched to a gene: 9. Germline V gene data show CDR1 as KGHDR and CDR2 as SFDVKD. The CDR3 runs 16 residues. The CDR3 protein is CATSAPPGQAYNEQFF. DNA for the CDR3: TGTGCCACCAGTGCCCCCCCGGGACAGGCGTACAATGAGCAGTTCTTC.

The table lists this clonotype with a few counts. The V gene is TRBV20-1, the J gene TRBJ2-1; perhaps TRBD1 as D (5 bases). Germline V gene sequence: CDR1 DFQATT, CDR2 SNEGSKA (reference sequence). The length of the CDR3 is 13 residues. Between the trimmed V and J ends, which lost 8 bases and 4 bases, there was a span of 15 bases. CDR3 in DNA: TGCAGTATCCGAGTTGGACATTACAATGAGCAGTTCTTC. This gives the protein CSIRVGHYNEQFF.

This clonotype was picked up many times. The rearrangement joins TRBV11-2 to TRBJ2-6; 10 nucleotides agree with TRBD1. V was pared by 5 bases and J by 3 bases, with 7 bases of the junction left unmatched. The V gene's germline CDR1 is SGHAT and CDR2 FQNNGV. This CDR3 has 17 residues. The CDR3 here is CASSMGQGSYGANVLTF. As DNA, the CDR3 is TGTGCCAGCAGCATGGGACAGGGGTCATATGGGGCCAACGTCCTGACTTTC.

This chain uses TRBV7-9 with TRBJ1-2, with D unresolved. This CDR3 has 12 amino acids. The V end lost 4 bases, the J end lost 7 bases, and 10 bases lay between the germline ends. The germline gives CDR1 SEHNR, CDR2 FQNEAQ (reference sequence). CDR3 protein: CASSSSRLGYTF. For the CDR3, the DNA is TGTGCCAGCAGCTCGTCCAGGCTTGGCTACACCTTC.

This clonotype was seen more than once but under ten times. V gene TRBV20-1 combines with J gene TRBJ2-1; D tentatively fits TRBD1 or TRBD2 (5 bases each). The germline CDR1 and CDR2 sequences are DFQATT and SNEGSKA (reference sequence). The CDR3 length is 15 residues. V was cut by 6 bases and J by 0 bases, with 15 bases left in between. CDR3 DNA sequence: TGCAGTGCGAGTCGGGACGCAAGCTCCTACAATGAGCAGTTCTTC. Encoded protein: CSASRDASSYNEQFF.

This clonotype has only a few counts. The chain links TRBV9 to TRBJ2-7; 8 positions agree with TRBD1. Germline CDR1 SGDLS, CDR2 YYNGEE. Trimming took 0 bases from V and 1 from J; bases not matched to a gene: 3. The CDR3 consists of 15 residues. In DNA, the CDR3 is TGTGCCAGCAGCGTAGGGACAGGGTTTTCCTACGAGCAGTACTTC. It is translated as CASSVGTGFSYEQYF.